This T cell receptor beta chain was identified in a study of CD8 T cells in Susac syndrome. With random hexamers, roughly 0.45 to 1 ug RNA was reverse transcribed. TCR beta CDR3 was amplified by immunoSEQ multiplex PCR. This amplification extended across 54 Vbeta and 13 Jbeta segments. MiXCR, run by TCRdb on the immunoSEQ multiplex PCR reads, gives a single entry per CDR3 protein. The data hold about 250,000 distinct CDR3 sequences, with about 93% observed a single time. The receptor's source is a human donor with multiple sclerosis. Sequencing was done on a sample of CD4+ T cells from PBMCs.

The CDR3 nucleotides read TGCAGCGTTGAAGAGGGCAGGGGTCCCCAAGAGACCCAGTACTTC. Encoded protein: CSVEEGRGPQETQYF. The rearrangement joins TRBV29-1 to TRBJ2-5; a possible D gene is TRBD1 (6 bases). Looked up from germline, CDR1 is SQVTM and CDR2 is ANQGSEA. V lost 0 bases and J lost 1, with 12 bases in between. The CDR3 consists of 15 residues.